The 2 T cell receptor beta chains below come from one sample, sequenced in a study of blood T cell repertoires in COVID-19. The assay was immunoSEQ multiplex PCR, and TCRdb's table has in-frame clones only and misses some. The data show about 130,000 clones, over 75% seen once. Sequencing was done on a sample of peripheral blood. The receptors originated from a man aged 80 or over with active or convalescent COVID-19.

The chain carries TRBV6-5 and TRBJ1-5; possible D gene TRBD1, 5 bases. There are 15 residues in the CDR3. CDR1 and CDR2 from the germline V gene are MNHEY and SVGAGI. Between the trimmed V and J ends, which lost 0 bases and 2 bases, there was a span of 8 bases. This chain's CDR3 is CASSYSGGGNQPQHF. CDR3 sequence (DNA): TGTGCCAGCAGTTACTCGGGGGGAGGCAATCAGCCCCAGCATTTT.

The chain uses TRBV28 and TRBJ1-6; TRBD1 matches 7 bases. V was pared by 6 bases and J by 9 bases, with 11 bases of the junction left unmatched. The CDR3 contains 15 residues. The germline gives CDR1 MDHEN, CDR2 SYDVKM. CDR3 protein: CASSLHQGEGSPLHF. The CDR3 DNA reads TGTGCCAGCAGCCTACACCAGGGGGAAGGTTCACCCCTCCACTTT.